The 8 T cell receptor beta chains below were found in one sample sequenced in a study of T cell responses to AZD1222 COVID-19 vaccine (dated by TCRdb to about 2021). The library was produced with the immunoSEQ multiplex PCR assay. Entries here come from immuneACCESS through TCRdb and include only in-frame sequences with V and J called. Some clones fail to appear in such tables; in the studies checked, an unresolved V gene covers under half of the shortfall, and the cause of the remainder is unknown. The table for this sample lists tens of thousands of clones; 87% of them were counted only once. The top ten constitute under 3.5% of the sample. This specimen's time point label, interpreted: about 28 days (+/-7) after the second vaccine dose. The source was peripheral blood, collected 28 days after the second AZD1222 dose. The receptor set was obtained from an adult who received the AZD1222 COVID-19 vaccine.

The rearrangement uses TRBV11-2 and TRBJ2-1; 7 bases align to TRBD2. The germline V gene encodes CDR1 SGHAT and CDR2 FQNNGV. V was clipped by 6 bases and J by 0 bases; unmatched bases: 11. This CDR3 contains 17 residues. CDR3 in DNA: TGTGCCAGCAGGCCTTGGGGGGGGAGTCTCTCCTACAATGAGCAGTTCTTC. It encodes CASRPWGGSLSYNEQFF.

V usage is TRBV24-1 and J usage is TRBJ1-2; D is uncertain. V was pared by 3 bases and J by 1 base, with 8 bases between. CDR1 and CDR2 (germline): KGHDR, SFDVKD. This CDR3 is built from 14 residues. The CDR3 DNA reads as TGTGCCACCAGTGATGTGGGCAGTAACTATGGCTACACCTTC. Translation gives CATSDVGSNYGYTF.

The chain recombines TRBV19 with TRBJ2-3; possibly TRBD1 for D (7 bases). Trimming shortened V by 6 bases and J by 8 bases, and 21 bases separated the two germline ends. The germline gives CDR1 LNHDA, CDR2 SQIVND (reference sequence). The CDR3 is 15 amino acids. The CDR3 region is CASSPPGDQGGTQYF. CDR3 bases: TGTGCCAGTAGCCCCCCGGGAGACCAGGGGGGTACGCAGTATTTT. Full variable domain (remainder filled in from reference TRBV19 and TRBJ2-3): DGGITQSPKYLFRKEGQNVTLSCEQNLNHDAMYWYRQDPGQGLRLIYYSQIVNDFQKGDIAEGYSVSREKKESFPLTVTSAQKNPTAFYLCASSPPGDQGGTQYFGPGTRLTVL.

The chain joins TRBV18 to TRBJ2-5; 12 bases agree with TRBD2. CDR3 size: 15 residues. With V trimmed by 3 bases and J by 4 bases, 3 bases remained unmatched. The germline CDR1 and CDR2 sequences are KGHSH and LQKENI. The chain's CDR3 is CASSPLAGGRETQYF. Written as DNA, the CDR3 is TGTGCCAGCTCACCGCTAGCGGGAGGGAGAGAGACCCAGTACTTC.

The CDR3 bases are TGTGCCAGCAGCCAGGGGGCGGGTTTCTCCTACGAGCAGTACTTC. Amino acid sequence: CASSQGAGFSYEQYF. The chain has TRBV7-6 and TRBJ2-7; 8 bases fit TRBD1. The CDR3 runs to 15 residues. Per germline, CDR1 SGHVS and CDR2 FNYEAQ. J gave up 0 bases and V 5 bases, and 6 bases lay outside the gene matches.

This chain links TRBV5-4 with TRBJ2-3; D is unresolved. Trimming cost V 3 bases and J 4 bases, with 12 bases left between them. There are 14 residues in the CDR3. The germline V gene encodes CDR1 SGHNT and CDR2 YYREEE (reference sequence). CDR3 amino acids: CASSSGHPSDTQYF. The CDR3 nucleotides are TGTGCCAGCAGCTCTGGTCATCCCTCAGATACGCAGTATTTT. Variable domain in full (rest from reference TRBV5-4 and TRBJ2-3): ETGVTQSPTHLIKTRGQQVTLRCSSQSGHNTVSWYQQALGQGPQFIFQYYREEENGRGNFPPRFSGLQFPNYSSELNVNALELDDSALYLCASSSGHPSDTQYFGPGTRLTVL.

The chain recombines TRBV27 with TRBJ1-3, with D perhaps matching TRBD1 (5 bases). Trimming removed 8 bases at V and 0 bases at J, with 20 bases between. From germline, CDR1 is MNHEY and CDR2 SMNVEV (reference sequence). The CDR3 loop spans 17 amino acids. In nucleotides, the CDR3 is TGTGCCAGCGAGACCGAGACAGCTACTCACTCTGGAAACACCATATATTTT. Encoded protein: CASETETATHSGNTIYF.

The rearrangement joins TRBV5-6 to TRBJ1-2; tentative D call: TRBD1 (6 bases). The CDR3 extends over 14 amino acids. CDR1 is SGHDT, CDR2 YYEEEE, per germline. Trimming left V 0 bases short and J 7 bases short, with 13 bases between. This chain's CDR3 is CASSLVAGAGGYTF. CDR3 sequence (DNA): TGTGCCAGCAGCTTGGTGGCAGGGGCCGGTGGCTACACCTTC. The complete variable domain, with remaining parts taken from reference TRBV5-6 and TRBJ1-2, reads DAGVTQSPTHLIKTRGQQVTLRCSPKSGHDTVSWYQQALGQGPQFIFQYYEEEERQRGNFPDRFSGHQFPNYSSELNVNALLLGDSALYLCASSLVAGAGGYTFGSGTRLTVV.